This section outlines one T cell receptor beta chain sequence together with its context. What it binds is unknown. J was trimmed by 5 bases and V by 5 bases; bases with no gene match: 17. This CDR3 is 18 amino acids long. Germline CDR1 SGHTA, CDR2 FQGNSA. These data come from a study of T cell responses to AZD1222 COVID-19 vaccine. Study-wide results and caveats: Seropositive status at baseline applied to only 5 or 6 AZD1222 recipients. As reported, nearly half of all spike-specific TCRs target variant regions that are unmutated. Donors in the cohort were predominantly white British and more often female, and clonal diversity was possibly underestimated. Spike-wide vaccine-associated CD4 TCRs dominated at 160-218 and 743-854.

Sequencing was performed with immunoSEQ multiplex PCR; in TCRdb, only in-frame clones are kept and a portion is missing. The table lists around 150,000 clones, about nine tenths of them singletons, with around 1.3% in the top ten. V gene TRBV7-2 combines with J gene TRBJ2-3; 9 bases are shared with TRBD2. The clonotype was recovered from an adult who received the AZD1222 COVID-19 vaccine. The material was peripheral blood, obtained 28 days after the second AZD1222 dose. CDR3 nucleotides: TGTGCCAGCAGCCATCTTATGATCGGCGGGGGGGCAGTAGATACGCAGTATTTT. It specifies CASSHLMIGGGAVDTQYF.